This passage covers 14 T cell receptor beta chains from one sample sequenced in a study of T cells after yellow fever vaccination (dated by TCRdb to about 2019). Library construction relied on 5' RACE. Sequencing was carried out with an Illumina HiSeq 2500. Through fastp at Q25 and MiXCR, TCRdb rebuilt clones from the public reads, retaining in-frame beta chains. Duplicate CDR3 protein sequences are folded into a single record with the most common DNA and genes. The sample contains some 350,000 distinct CDR3 sequences, over 5% of them found a single time. About 15% of the sample is held by the ten biggest clonotypes. This sample's treatment or condition label indicates: live attenuated yellow fever vaccine strain. The specimen comprised PBMCs, sampled 5 days after the yellow fever booster vaccination. These receptors were collected from a man aged 30-40 years who received the YFV17D yellow fever vaccine.

This clonotype occurred many times. The rearrangement uses TRBV7-2 and TRBJ2-5, with a weak D call TRBD1 (5 bases). The V gene's germline CDR1 is SGHTA and CDR2 FQGNSA. V dropped 0 bases and J dropped 2 bases, with 10 bases sitting between them. The CDR3 is made up of 15 amino acids. The CDR3 region has the DNA TGTGCCAGCAGCTTAGCGCAGGGCGGTCAAGAGACCCAGTACTTC. Translated, it gives CASSLAQGGQETQYF.

The sample holds many counts of this clonotype. The chain is built from TRBV6-5 and TRBJ2-1; perhaps TRBD2 as D (5 bases). The germline V gene has CDR1 MNHEY and CDR2 SVGAGI. The CDR3 has 15 amino acids. Between the trimmed V and J ends, which lost 4 bases and 4 bases, there was a span of 14 bases. The DNA of the CDR3 is TGTGCCAGCAGTTCTGCGGGTCTTCTTTACAATGAGCAGTTCTTC. Translating gives CASSSAGLLYNEQFF.

Many counts were recorded for this clonotype. The J gene is TRBJ2-1, the V gene TRBV29-1; D might be TRBD2 (5 bases). Deletions cut 3 bases from V and 8 bases from J, with 14 bases between. This CDR3 comprises 13 residues. CDR1 and CDR2 (germline): SQVTM, ANQGSEA. CDR3 residues: CSVEATEGYEQFF. The CDR3 bases are TGCAGCGTTGAGGCCACCGAGGGCTATGAGCAGTTCTTC.

This chain links TRBV12-3 or TRBV12-4 with TRBJ2-7, with 11 bases that match TRBD2. V was clipped by 5 bases and J by 6 bases; unmatched bases: 6. The CDR3 spans 14 residues. The CDR3 region is CASSPLAGDPEQYF. CDR3 coding DNA: TGTGCCAGCAGTCCACTAGCGGGAGATCCCGAGCAGTACTTC.

This clonotype was seen at least ten times. The CDR3 loop is CASSLVTGTGSTEQFF. The CDR3 nucleotides are TGCGCCAGCAGCTTGGTCACCGGGACAGGGTCTACTGAGCAGTTCTTC. The chain employs TRBV5-1 and TRBJ2-1, with TRBD1 matching 9 bases. Germline loops: CDR1 SGHRS, CDR2 YFSETQ. V was clipped by 0 bases and J by 9 bases; unmatched bases: 10. The CDR3 totals 16 residues.

This clonotype has a count of ten or more. This chain uses TRBV12-3 or TRBV12-4 with TRBJ2-4; D is undetermined. Trimming took off 10 bases at V and 2 bases at J, with 18 bases between the two ends. The CDR3 is made up of 15 amino acids. CDR3 sequence: CATQRAAGSKNIQYF. The CDR3 bases are TGTGCCACCCAACGGGCGGCCGGGTCCAAAAACATTCAGTACTTC.

This clonotype was found a few times. The V gene is TRBV20-1, the J gene TRBJ1-1; 7 bases are shared with TRBD1. The V segment lost 0 bases and the J segment 6 bases; nucleotides outside the gene matches: 13. The CDR3 contains 16 residues. Germline values: CDR1 DFQATT, CDR2 SNEGSKA (reference sequence). The CDR3 spells CSAREGTVPGNAEAFF. CDR3 DNA: TGCAGTGCTAGAGAAGGGACAGTGCCCGGTAACGCTGAAGCTTTCTTT.

The rearrangement joins TRBV12-3 or TRBV12-4 to TRBJ1-2, with TRBD1 identical over 11 bases. The CDR3 is made up of 17 amino acids. Trimming removed 2 bases from V and 3 bases from J; junction bases left unmatched: 8. CDR3 bases: TGTGCCAGCAGTTTATTTCGGACAGGGGGCGCGTACTATGGCTACACCTTC. Amino acid sequence: CASSLFRTGGAYYGYTF.

This clonotype occurred many times. The rearrangement links TRBV7-8 to TRBJ2-3; TRBD2 is a possible D gene (5 bases). V lost 1 base and J lost 0, with 8 bases in between. Germline CDR1 is SGHVS and CDR2 is FQNEAQ. The CDR3 totals 15 residues. The CDR3 nucleotides are TGTGCCAGCAGCTTAGTTGGCGGGAGCACAGATACGCAGTATTTT. It translates to CASSLVGGSTDTQYF.

The rearrangement joins TRBV5-6 to TRBJ2-7; D might be TRBD1 (5 bases). V lost 4 bases to trimming and J lost 3 bases, with 11 bases between them. CDR3 size: 13 residues. The germline V gene has CDR1 SGHDT and CDR2 YYEEEE. The DNA for the CDR3 is TGTGCCAGCAGCCACAGGCGCTTCTACGAGCAGTACTTC. Its translation is CASSHRRFYEQYF. The full variable domain, rest sourced from reference TRBV5-6 and TRBJ2-7, is DAGVTQSPTHLIKTRGQQVTLRCSPKSGHDTVSWYQQALGQGPQFIFQYYEEEERQRGNFPDRFSGHQFPNYSSELNVNALLLGDSALYLCASSHRRFYEQYFGPGTRLTVT.

The chain uses TRBV20-1 and TRBJ2-3; D uncertain. The germline gives CDR1 DFQATT, CDR2 SNEGSKA (reference sequence). Deletions cut 5 bases from V and 3 bases from J, with 15 bases between. CDR3 length: 14 residues. The chain's CDR3 is CSAETGAVTDTQYF. The CDR3 DNA is TGCAGTGCTGAGACCGGTGCGGTAACAGATACGCAGTATTTT.

V is TRBV20-1 and J is TRBJ1-2; D not certain. Germline V gives CDR1 DFQATT, CDR2 SNEGSKA (reference sequence). The V end was cut by 0 bases, the J end by 4 bases, with 12 bases between. CDR3 length: 14 amino acids. CDR3 in amino acids: CSARDYIGGYGYTF. The CDR3 nucleotides read TGCAGTGCTAGAGACTACATTGGCGGCTATGGCTACACCTTC.

This clonotype was picked up a small number of times. The gene calls are TRBV7-2 and TRBJ2-2; D remains unclear. V was clipped by 11 bases and J by 3 bases, with 10 bases between them. Germline lookup yields CDR1 SGHTA and CDR2 FQGNSA. This CDR3 region has 12 residues. CDR3 coding DNA: TGTGCCGAGGTCGGGTACACCGGGGAGCTGTTTTTT. Encoded protein: CAEVGYTGELFF.

This clonotype was seen a handful of times. The rearrangement uses TRBV20-1 and TRBJ2-1, with TRBD2 identical over 10 bases. Germline assignment: CDR1 DFQATT and CDR2 SNEGSKA (reference sequence). V lost 0 bases, J lost 9 bases, and 11 bases stayed unmatched. CDR3 length: 16 residues. CDR3 in amino acids: CSARDQRLAGVGEQFF. The CDR3 bases are TGCAGTGCTAGAGATCAACGGCTAGCGGGAGTGGGTGAGCAGTTCTTC.